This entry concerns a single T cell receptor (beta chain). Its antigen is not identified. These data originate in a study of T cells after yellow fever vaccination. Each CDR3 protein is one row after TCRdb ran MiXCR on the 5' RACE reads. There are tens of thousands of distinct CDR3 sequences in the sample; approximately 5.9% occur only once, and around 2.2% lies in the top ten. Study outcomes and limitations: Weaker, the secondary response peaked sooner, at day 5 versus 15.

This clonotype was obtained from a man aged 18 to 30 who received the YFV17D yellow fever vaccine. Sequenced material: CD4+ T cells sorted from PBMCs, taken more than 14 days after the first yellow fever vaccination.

DNA of the CDR3: TGTGCCACCGATAACCCGGGCTACACCTCCTATGGCTACACCTTC. This codes for CATDNPGYTSYGYTF. This rearrangement joins TRBV6-2 or TRBV6-3 to TRBJ1-2; D is unclear. V lost 10 bases and J 4 bases, leaving 22 bases between the germline ends. CDR3 length: 15 amino acids. Germline assignment: CDR1 MNHEY and CDR2 SVGEGT.